The clone carrying this TCR beta chain was counted a few times. Its antigen is unidentified. ViraFEST used viral peptide pools to expand antigen-specific CD4+ T cells before sequencing. With 9 to 11 days of culture completed, CD4+ T cells were isolated. Vaccine administered to participants consisted of two doses of either BNT162b2 or mRNA-1273. Germline V CDR1 and CDR2: LNHDA, SQIVND (reference sequence). V dropped 5 bases and J dropped 3 bases, with 7 bases sitting between them. The CDR3 length is 12 residues. This sample was included in a study of vaccination effects on CD4 cells after COVID-19. Data came from immunoSEQ multiplex PCR; TCRdb stores just in-frame clones and leaves some out. The repertoire holds under 25,000 clones, with approximately 80% as singletons.

The sample was CD4+ T cells from PBMCs cultured with SARS-CoV-2 spike peptides, taken after COVID-19 vaccination. The receptor was derived from a human donor who received a COVID-19 vaccine. Some clones in this sample may be carry-over from other donors' samples. V is TRBV19 and J is TRBJ1-2, with D perhaps matching TRBD1 (6 bases). The CDR3 DNA reads TGTGCCAGTAGTCACAGGGACTATGGCTACACCTTC. This translates into CASSHRDYGYTF. Full variable domain (remainder filled in from reference TRBV19 and TRBJ1-2): DGGITQSPKYLFRKEGQNVTLSCEQNLNHDAMYWYRQDPGQGLRLIYYSQIVNDFQKGDIAEGYSVSREKKESFPLTVTSAQKNPTAFYLCASSHRDYGYTFGSGTRLTVV.